The clone carrying this TCR beta chain was counted ten times or more. What it binds is not known. The sample comes from a study of T-cell reconstitution after alpha-beta-depleted transplantation in children. TCRbeta library construction was performed incorporating unique molecular identifiers. MiXCR was run by TCRdb on the PCR reads, yielding one entry per CDR3 protein. The sample shows approximately 630,000 distinct CDR3 sequences, under 15% of them seen only once. Trimming cost V 6 bases and J 7 bases, with 9 bases left between them. Germline CDR1 is SQVTM and CDR2 is ANQGSEA. CDR3 size: 10 residues. Regarding the study as a whole: The study traced high day-60 TCRbeta diversity in some patients to surviving recipient T cells and thymic progenitors. The study reportedly traced alpha-beta T cells about two months after transplant to several hundred expanded graft clones. The authors attributed T-cell counts and diversity one year after transplant mostly to newly produced T cells.

Material: PBMCs, obtained before TCRalphabeta/CD19-depleted stem cell transplant. V and J are TRBV29-1 and TRBJ1-1; D not resolved. The sequence was obtained from a girl aged 2 to 10 with congenital amegakaryocytic thrombocytopenia, due to receive a stem cell transplant. The CDR3 spells CSVMTGEAFF. CDR3 sequence (DNA): TGCAGCGTGATGACGGGTGAAGCTTTCTTT.